A selection of T cell receptor beta chains follows, all from one sample in a study of blood T cell repertoires in COVID-19. Some clones are missing from TCRdb's copy, which holds only in-frame ones; the method was immunoSEQ multiplex PCR. The sample yields approximately 210,000 clones, approximately 82% seen once. Input material: PBMCs or T cells enriched from blood (not recorded which). These receptors came from a man aged 35-49 years who had recovered from COVID-19. Both conserved end residues are part of each CDR3. The D gene is left open where the match is weak. Clone size is shown for a subset of rows, as once, few, many or a class of expanded clone.

j_gene: TRBJ1-4
d_gene: -
abundance: once
v_gene: TRBV11-2
CDR3nt: TGTGCCAGCAGCGGGGGGAGTGAAAAACTGTTTTTT
CDR3aa: CASSGGSEKLFF

j_gene: TRBJ2-7
d_gene: TRBD1
abundance: -
v_gene: TRBV19
CDR3nt: TGTGCCAGTAGTATTTCGCAGGGGGCGCGGGAGCAGTACTTC
CDR3aa: CASSISQGAREQYF

j_gene: TRBJ2-1
d_gene: -
abundance: -
v_gene: TRBV4-1
CDR3nt: TGCGCCAGCAGCCTGACTGGATACAATGAGCAGTTCTTC
CDR3aa: CASSLTGYNEQFF

j_gene: TRBJ2-1
d_gene: -
abundance: -
v_gene: TRBV7-3
CDR3nt: TGTGCCAGCAGCGACTACGGTGAGCAGTTCTTC
CDR3aa: CASSDYGEQFF

j_gene: TRBJ2-7
d_gene: TRBD1
abundance: -
v_gene: TRBV6-1
CDR3nt: TGTGCCAGCAGTGACGATGCTCGGGACAGGTATAAGTACTTC
CDR3aa: CASSDDARDRYKYF

j_gene: TRBJ2-7
d_gene: TRBD1
abundance: -
v_gene: TRBV6-5
CDR3nt: TGTGCCAGCAGCGGGACAGCCTCCTACGAGCAGTACTTC
CDR3aa: CASSGTASYEQYF

j_gene: TRBJ1-2
d_gene: -
abundance: -
v_gene: TRBV3-1/TRBV3-2
CDR3nt: TGTGCCAGCAGCCTTACACCGCTCTCTGGCTACACCTTC
CDR3aa: CASSLTPLSGYTF

j_gene: TRBJ1-5
d_gene: TRBD1
abundance: -
v_gene: TRBV28
CDR3nt: TGTGCCAGCAGTCCGAGGACAGGGGTCTGGCCCCAGCATTTT
CDR3aa: CASSPRTGVWPQHF

j_gene: TRBJ2-3
d_gene: -
abundance: -
v_gene: TRBV28
CDR3nt: TGTGCCAGCAGCTCAGCAGGTTATAGCACAGATACGCAGTATTTT
CDR3aa: CASSSAGYSTDTQYF

j_gene: TRBJ2-7
d_gene: TRBD1
abundance: -
v_gene: TRBV3-1/TRBV3-2
CDR3nt: TGTGCCAGCAGCGGGGGGACAGGGGTCCACGAGCAGTACTTC
CDR3aa: CASSGGTGVHEQYF

j_gene: TRBJ2-1
d_gene: -
abundance: -
v_gene: TRBV5-1
CDR3nt: TGCGCCAGCAGCTTGACTGGGGGCGCCCACAATGAGCAGTTCTTC
CDR3aa: CASSLTGGAHNEQFF

j_gene: TRBJ1-6
d_gene: -
abundance: -
v_gene: TRBV7-9
CDR3nt: TGTGCCAGCAGCTTAGTGGTCATCAGCTCCTATAATTCACCCCTCCACTTT
CDR3aa: CASSLVVISSYNSPLHF

j_gene: TRBJ1-5
d_gene: -
abundance: -
v_gene: TRBV5-1
CDR3nt: TGCGCCAGCAGCTTGGGGGACAACAATCAGCCCCAGCATTTT
CDR3aa: CASSLGDNNQPQHF

j_gene: TRBJ2-7
d_gene: TRBD1
abundance: -
v_gene: TRBV13
CDR3nt: TGTGCCAGCAGCAGGGACAGACGCTCCTACGAGCAGTACTTC
CDR3aa: CASSRDRRSYEQYF

j_gene: TRBJ1-2
d_gene: -
abundance: -
v_gene: TRBV19
CDR3nt: TGTGCCAGTAGTATAGTTCAGGGCTCCTATGGCTACACCTTC
CDR3aa: CASSIVQGSYGYTF

j_gene: TRBJ2-3
d_gene: -
abundance: -
v_gene: TRBV5-8
CDR3nt: TGTGCCAGCAGCTTAGCCCCCACAGATACGCAGTATTTT
CDR3aa: CASSLAPTDTQYF

j_gene: TRBJ2-7
d_gene: -
abundance: -
v_gene: TRBV27
CDR3nt: TGTGCCAGCAGCCGGTCTCAACAGGGCTACGAGCAGTACTTC
CDR3aa: CASSRSQQGYEQYF

j_gene: TRBJ1-1
d_gene: -
abundance: -
v_gene: TRBV28
CDR3nt: TGTGCCAGCGGGGCGGACGACACTGAAGCTTTCTTT
CDR3aa: CASGADDTEAFF

j_gene: TRBJ2-3
d_gene: -
abundance: -
v_gene: TRBV7-3
CDR3nt: TGTGCCAGCAGCTTATCCCCCTCTCCGGGCACAGATACGCAGTATTTT
CDR3aa: CASSLSPSPGTDTQYF

j_gene: TRBJ1-2
d_gene: -
abundance: -
v_gene: TRBV30
CDR3nt: TGTGCCTGGAGTTGGGGGGACGAGGGCTACACCTTC
CDR3aa: CAWSWGDEGYTF

j_gene: TRBJ2-2
d_gene: TRBD2
abundance: once
v_gene: TRBV5-1
CDR3nt: TGCGCCAGCAGCCCGGGACTAGCGGGAGGGCCGTCCGGGGAGCTGTTTTTT
CDR3aa: CASSPGLAGGPSGELFF

j_gene: TRBJ1-1
d_gene: -
abundance: -
v_gene: TRBV11-2
CDR3nt: TGTGCCAGCAGCTTAAATCGACATACTGAAGCTTTCTTT
CDR3aa: CASSLNRHTEAFF

j_gene: TRBJ1-6
d_gene: TRBD1
abundance: -
v_gene: TRBV11-3
CDR3nt: TGTGCCAGCAGCCCCGGACAGGGAGATTCACCCCTCCACTTT
CDR3aa: CASSPGQGDSPLHF

j_gene: TRBJ2-3
d_gene: -
abundance: -
v_gene: TRBV5-1
CDR3nt: TGCGCCAGCAGAATGGGGGCCGCCACAGATACGCAGTATTTT
CDR3aa: CASRMGAATDTQYF

j_gene: TRBJ2-5
d_gene: TRBD2
abundance: -
v_gene: TRBV24-1
CDR3nt: TGTGCCACCAGTGATGGGACTAGCCAAGAGACCCAGTACTTC
CDR3aa: CATSDGTSQETQYF

j_gene: TRBJ1-6
d_gene: TRBD1
abundance: once
v_gene: TRBV27
CDR3nt: TGTGCCAGCTATAGACAGGGTCTAGGTTCACCCCTCCACTTT
CDR3aa: CASYRQGLGSPLHF

j_gene: TRBJ2-1
d_gene: -
abundance: -
v_gene: TRBV6-5
CDR3nt: TGTGCCACGCTCCGGGACAATGAGCAGTTCTTC
CDR3aa: CATLRDNEQFF

j_gene: TRBJ2-7
d_gene: -
abundance: -
v_gene: TRBV5-1
CDR3nt: TGCGCCAGCAGCTTGCCAAACACTCAGGGTGAGCAGTACTTC
CDR3aa: CASSLPNTQGEQYF

j_gene: TRBJ2-1
d_gene: TRBD2
abundance: -
v_gene: TRBV5-1
CDR3nt: TGCGCCAGCAGCTTGGCCTCGTTCGGGGGGGCCACTGAGCAGTTCTTC
CDR3aa: CASSLASFGGATEQFF

j_gene: TRBJ1-2
d_gene: -
abundance: -
v_gene: TRBV28
CDR3nt: TGTGCCAGCAGCACGGGGTTCTATGGCTACACCTTC
CDR3aa: CASSTGFYGYTF

j_gene: TRBJ1-2
d_gene: -
abundance: -
v_gene: TRBV28
CDR3nt: TGTGCCAGCAGTTTATATGAGGGTCACTATGGCTACACCTTC
CDR3aa: CASSLYEGHYGYTF

j_gene: TRBJ1-4
d_gene: TRBD1
abundance: -
v_gene: TRBV2
CDR3nt: TGTGCCAGCAGTGAGGACAGGGGGTCTAATGAAAAACTGTTTTTT
CDR3aa: CASSEDRGSNEKLFF

j_gene: TRBJ1-5
d_gene: TRBD1
abundance: -
v_gene: TRBV6-5
CDR3nt: TGTGCCAGCAGTCCGGGACAGGGAAATCAGCCCCAGCATTTT
CDR3aa: CASSPGQGNQPQHF

j_gene: TRBJ2-7
d_gene: TRBD1
abundance: few
v_gene: TRBV28
CDR3nt: TGTGCCAGTTTGGGGACAGCCCCCTACGAGCAGTACTTC
CDR3aa: CASLGTAPYEQYF

j_gene: TRBJ1-2
d_gene: -
abundance: -
v_gene: TRBV9
CDR3nt: TGTGCCAGCAGCACCGGGACGGGGGACTATGGCTACACCTTC
CDR3aa: CASSTGTGDYGYTF

j_gene: TRBJ1-1
d_gene: -
abundance: once
v_gene: TRBV14
CDR3nt: TGTGCCAGCAGCCAAGTAGGGCGGGGGGCTTACACTGAAGCTTTCTTT
CDR3aa: CASSQVGRGAYTEAFF

j_gene: TRBJ2-3
d_gene: TRBD2
abundance: -
v_gene: TRBV3-1/TRBV3-2
CDR3nt: TGTGCCAGCAGCCAAGGGGGACTAGCGGGAGATACGCAGTATTTT
CDR3aa: CASSQGGLAGDTQYF

j_gene: TRBJ2-1
d_gene: TRBD1
abundance: -
v_gene: TRBV5-5
CDR3nt: TGTGCCAGCAGCTTCCCGACAGGGGGCAATGAGCAGTTCTTC
CDR3aa: CASSFPTGGNEQFF

j_gene: TRBJ1-6
d_gene: -
abundance: -
v_gene: TRBV2
CDR3nt: TGTGCCAGCAGTGAAGGCACCACTGTATCACCCCTCCACTTT
CDR3aa: CASSEGTTVSPLHF

j_gene: TRBJ2-7
d_gene: TRBD1
abundance: -
v_gene: TRBV11-2
CDR3nt: TGTGCCAGCAGCTTACAGACAGGGTCCTACGAGCAGTACTTC
CDR3aa: CASSLQTGSYEQYF

j_gene: TRBJ1-4
d_gene: -
abundance: -
v_gene: TRBV4-1
CDR3nt: TGCGCCAGCAGCCAACAGGGTATGACTAATGAAAAACTGTTTTTT
CDR3aa: CASSQQGMTNEKLFF

j_gene: TRBJ1-1
d_gene: -
abundance: -
v_gene: TRBV5-1
CDR3nt: TGCGCCAGCAGCCCCAGGGGACCATTGAACACTGAAGCTTTCTTT
CDR3aa: CASSPRGPLNTEAFF

j_gene: TRBJ1-1
d_gene: -
abundance: -
v_gene: TRBV18
CDR3nt: TGTGCCAGCTTCCCCGGGGTAGACACTGAAGCTTTCTTT
CDR3aa: CASFPGVDTEAFF

j_gene: TRBJ2-4
d_gene: -
abundance: -
v_gene: TRBV5-1
CDR3nt: TGCGCCAGCAGCCGTCTCAGGGAAAACATTCAGTACTTC
CDR3aa: CASSRLRENIQYF

j_gene: TRBJ1-5
d_gene: TRBD1
abundance: -
v_gene: TRBV4-1
CDR3nt: TGCGCCAGCAGCCCTTACGTAGGGGGCCGGAATCAGCCCCAGCATTTT
CDR3aa: CASSPYVGGRNQPQHF

j_gene: TRBJ2-1
d_gene: TRBD2
abundance: once
v_gene: TRBV7-6
CDR3nt: TGTGCCAGCAGCTTAAGCGGGAGGGCCTACAATGAGCAGTTCTTC
CDR3aa: CASSLSGRAYNEQFF

j_gene: TRBJ1-1
d_gene: TRBD1
abundance: -
v_gene: TRBV6-2/TRBV6-3
CDR3nt: TGTGCCAGCAGTCGGCAGACAGGGGGGAACACTGAAGCTTTCTTT
CDR3aa: CASSRQTGGNTEAFF

j_gene: TRBJ2-5
d_gene: -
abundance: -
v_gene: TRBV6-5
CDR3nt: TGTGCCAGCAGGCAGGGTCTTGGAGAGACCCAGTACTTC
CDR3aa: CASRQGLGETQYF

j_gene: TRBJ1-4
d_gene: -
abundance: -
v_gene: TRBV25-1
CDR3nt: TGTGCCAGCAGTGGACACAGGGTGGCTAATGAAAAACTGTTTTTT
CDR3aa: CASSGHRVANEKLFF

j_gene: TRBJ1-6
d_gene: TRBD1
abundance: few
v_gene: TRBV2
CDR3nt: TGTGCCAGCAGTAGGACAGGGGGCGCTAATTCACCCCTCCACTTT
CDR3aa: CASSRTGGANSPLHF

j_gene: TRBJ1-2
d_gene: -
abundance: -
v_gene: TRBV19
CDR3nt: TGTGCCAGTAGTATGACCTCTACAGGAACTCACGTTAACTATGGCTACACCTTC
CDR3aa: CASSMTSTGTHVNYGYTF

j_gene: TRBJ2-7
d_gene: -
abundance: -
v_gene: TRBV28
CDR3nt: TGTGCCAGCAGAGTAGAATACAGCTCCTACGAGCAGTACTTC
CDR3aa: CASRVEYSSYEQYF

j_gene: TRBJ2-5
d_gene: -
abundance: few
v_gene: TRBV5-6
CDR3nt: TGTGCCAGCAGCTTTAGTGGGGGCGCAGAGACCCAGTACTTC
CDR3aa: CASSFSGGAETQYF

j_gene: TRBJ2-3
d_gene: -
abundance: few
v_gene: TRBV28
CDR3nt: TGTGCCAGCAGTTCCCCCAGTTATAGCACAGATACGCAGTATTTT
CDR3aa: CASSSPSYSTDTQYF